What follows are 18 T cell receptor beta chains derived from one specimen sequenced in a study of blood T cell repertoires in COVID-19. The table came from immunoSEQ multiplex PCR; TCRdb's copy has only in-frame clones and leaves some out. The sample has 85,000 to 110,000 clones, about 86% seen once. What was sequenced was peripheral blood. These TCRs come from a human donor in a cohort sampled during active COVID-19.

The chain has TRBV28 and TRBJ2-7, with D possibly being TRBD2 (6 bases). V was trimmed by 3 bases and J by 7 bases, leaving 13 bases between them. The CDR3 totals 13 residues. CDR1 MDHEN and CDR2 SYDVKM come from the germline V gene. The CDR3 protein is CASSFGGLEEQYF. The CDR3 DNA reads as TGTGCCAGCAGTTTTGGGGGACTGGAAGAGCAGTACTTC.

V and J are TRBV7-9 and TRBJ2-1; 11 bases map to TRBD2. This CDR3 has 16 amino acids. J gave up 2 bases and V 4 bases, and 4 bases lay outside the gene matches. CDR1 SEHNR and CDR2 FQNEAQ come from the germline V gene (reference sequence). As DNA, the CDR3 is TGTGCCAGCAGCTCCCCGACTAGCGGGGCCTACAATGAGCAGTTCTTC. Amino acid sequence: CASSSPTSGAYNEQFF.

J is TRBJ2-1 and V is TRBV3-1 (or the pseudogene TRBV3-2); tentatively, D is TRBD2 (5 bases). Trimming left V 3 bases short and J 5 bases short, with 14 bases between. CDR1 is LGHDT, CDR2 YNNKEL, per germline (reference sequence). The CDR3 has 15 amino acids. CDR3 DNA sequence: TGTGCCAGCAGCCAGCTGGCGGGCGGAAACAATGAGCAGTTCTTC. This translates into CASSQLAGGNNEQFF.

This chain uses TRBV19 with TRBJ2-1; 9 bases map to TRBD1. The trim removed 3 bases at V and 7 bases at J, leaving 7 bases unmatched. CDR1 is LNHDA, CDR2 SQIVND, per germline (reference sequence). This CDR3 has 15 amino acids. This CDR3 is CASSIGTGFFNEQFF. DNA for the CDR3: TGTGCCAGTAGTATTGGGACAGGGTTTTTTAATGAGCAGTTCTTC.

The chain recombines TRBV4-3 with TRBJ2-7; 9 nucleotides align to TRBD1. CDR1 LGHNA and CDR2 YSLEER come from the germline V gene. Trimming cost V 3 bases and J 0 bases; bases outside gene matches: 18. The CDR3 has 20 residues. The CDR3, as DNA: TGCGCCAGCAGCCAGGCCTCTCCACAGACCACAGGGGGCCGCTCCTACGAGCAGTACTTC. It translates to CASSQASPQTTGGRSYEQYF.

The chain links TRBV27 to TRBJ1-1; maybe TRBD1 (5 bases). Germline V gives CDR1 MNHEY, CDR2 SMNVEV (reference sequence). The V gene lost 8 bases and the J gene lost 1 base, with 23 bases spanning the gap. This CDR3 has 17 amino acids. CDR3 bases: TGTGCCAGCCGTTCAATAACGGGGGGACGTGCGAACACTGAAGCTTTCTTT. Translation gives CASRSITGGRANTEAFF.

The chain recombines TRBV6-5 with TRBJ2-7; D remains unclear. This CDR3 is 12 amino acids long. Per the germline V gene, CDR1 is MNHEY and CDR2 is SVGAGI. The CDR3 DNA reads TGTGGAATACGGAGTTTGGCCTACGAGCAGTACTTC. This gives the protein CGIRSLAYEQYF.

The genes are TRBV6-5 and TRBJ1-6; D is unresolved. This CDR3 is 12 amino acids long. Germline values: CDR1 MNHEY, CDR2 SVGAGI. Trimming left V 8 bases short and J 7 bases short, with 9 bases between. The CDR3 is CASSPANSPLHF. The CDR3 bases are TGTGCCAGCTCACCCGCGAATTCACCCCTCCACTTT.

By sample fraction, this clone is medium-sized (0.01 to 0.1%). In the same sample, other DNA sequences code for this CDR3. The J gene is TRBJ2-7, the V gene TRBV6-5, with 11 bases that match TRBD1. Trimming removed 2 bases from V and 7 bases from J; junction bases left unmatched: 1. CDR1 MNHEY and CDR2 SVGAGI come from the germline V gene. The CDR3 extends over 13 amino acids. The CDR3 protein is CASSYGTGGEQYF. CDR3 nucleotides: TGTGCCAGCAGTTACGGGACAGGGGGAGAGCAGTACTTC.

V gene TRBV15 combines with J gene TRBJ2-7; D possibly corresponds to TRBD1 (7 bases). Looked up from germline, CDR1 is LNHNV and CDR2 is YYDKDF (reference sequence). V lost 1 base and J lost 0, with 10 bases in between. The CDR3 covers 15 residues. The CDR3 coding sequence is TGTGCCACCAGCAGAGGGGGGGACAGCTCCTACGAGCAGTACTTC. As protein: CATSRGGDSSYEQYF.

The rearrangement joins TRBV27 to TRBJ2-4; possible D gene TRBD2, 5 bases. The CDR3 has 16 residues. Germline CDR1 and CDR2: MNHEY and SMNVEV (reference sequence). V was trimmed by 3 bases and J by 0 bases, leaving 12 bases between them. Written as DNA, the CDR3 is TGTGCCAGCAGTTTCACGGGGTCCCTAGCCAAAAACATTCAGTACTTC. This encodes CASSFTGSLAKNIQYF.

CDR3 coding DNA: TGTGCCAGTAGATACAGCCCCTCCGGCACTGAAGCTTTCTTT. Translated: CASRYSPSGTEAFF. The chain employs TRBV19 and TRBJ1-1; D remains unclear. Trimming shortened V by 6 bases and J by 4 bases, and 15 bases separated the two germline ends. The CDR3 spans 14 residues. Germline CDR1 reads LNHDA; CDR2 reads SQIVND (reference sequence).

V is TRBV19 and J is TRBJ2-7, with TRBD1 as a possible D gene (5 bases). The CDR3 has 15 amino acids. Germline CDR1 reads LNHDA; CDR2 reads SQIVND (reference sequence). V was pared by 2 bases and J by 2 bases, with 13 bases between. CDR3 residues: CASSISEAGTYEQYF. Here the CDR3 DNA reads TGTGCCAGTAGTATATCAGAGGCAGGGACCTACGAGCAGTACTTC.

The gene calls are TRBV3-1 (or the pseudogene TRBV3-2) and TRBJ2-3; 8 bases are a match to TRBD2. V shed 4 bases, J shed 5 bases, and the junction held 11 bases outside the gene matches. Germline V lookup: CDR1 LGHDT, CDR2 YNNKEL (reference sequence). This CDR3 spans 16 amino acids. CDR3 sequence (DNA): TGTGCCAGCAGCCGGACCTTAGCGGGAAGGAAAGATACGCAGTATTTT. Translated: CASSRTLAGRKDTQYF.

V is TRBV7-2 and J is TRBJ1-4; possible D gene TRBD1, 5 bases. In germline, CDR1 is SGHTA, CDR2 FQGNSA. CDR3 size: 17 residues. With 3 bases removed from V and 3 bases from J, the gap between germline ends came to 17 bases. CDR3 DNA: TGTGCCAGCAGCTTGATGGCAGGGAGGAGGCCTAATGAAAAACTGTTTTTT. Translation: CASSLMAGRRPNEKLFF.

The V gene is TRBV5-1, the J gene TRBJ2-3; 8 bases fit TRBD2. The ends lost 5 bases at V and 2 bases at J; junction bases unmatched: 13. Germline values: CDR1 SGHRS, CDR2 YFSETQ. This CDR3 is 17 amino acids long. The CDR3 protein is CASSPATGGGLTDTQYF. CDR3 DNA: TGCGCCAGCAGTCCGGCAACCGGCGGGGGGCTCACAGATACGCAGTATTTT.

CDR3 DNA sequence: TGCGCCAGCAGCTTGGACAGGGGGCTCAACGAGCAGTACTTC. It translates to CASSLDRGLNEQYF. This chain links TRBV5-1 with TRBJ2-7, with TRBD1 matching over 9 bases. Germline values: CDR1 SGHRS, CDR2 YFSETQ. This CDR3 is built from 14 residues. V lost 0 bases, J lost 5 bases, and 3 bases stayed unmatched.

This chain links TRBV6-5 with TRBJ1-5; D unclear. Germline V gene lookup returns CDR1 MNHEY and CDR2 SVGAGI. The CDR3 is 16 residues long. V lost 0 bases to trimming and J lost 0 bases, with 9 bases between them. In nucleotides, the CDR3 is TGTGCCAGCAGTTACTCGTTCGACAATAGCAATCAGCCCCAGCATTTT. Translating it yields CASSYSFDNSNQPQHF.